A selection of T cell receptor beta chains follows, all from one sample in a study of identical twins. From the 5' RACE reads, TCRdb called clonotypes with MiXCR, one entry per CDR3 protein. The sample carries about 210,000 distinct CDR3 sequences, around 9.6% recorded once. Sequencing used memory (CD45RO+) T cells sorted from blood. The receptor set was obtained from a woman aged 18-29 years in good health. The CDR3 runs from the conserved cysteine through the conserved F or W. The D gene is left open where the match is weak. Part of the rows lack a size; the others show once, few, many or a class for expanded clones.

d_call: .
clone_size: few
j_call: TRBJ2-7
v_call: TRBV11-2
cdr3_nt: TGTGCCAGCAGCTTAGTAAGGGGCAGGACCCCCTCCTACGAGCAGTACTTC
cdr3_aa: CASSLVRGRTPSYEQYF

d_call: TRBD1
clone_size: .
j_call: TRBJ2-4
v_call: TRBV2
cdr3_nt: TGTGCCAGCGAGGGACAGGCTCCGAACATTCAGTACTTC
cdr3_aa: CASEGQAPNIQYF

d_call: .
clone_size: .
j_call: TRBJ2-1
v_call: TRBV11-2
cdr3_nt: TGTGCCAGCAGCCCCGGGTGGGCGGATCTTTGGAATGAGCAGTTCTTC
cdr3_aa: CASSPGWADLWNEQFF

d_call: TRBD2
clone_size: .
j_call: TRBJ2-5
v_call: TRBV27
cdr3_nt: TGTGCCAGCAGTAGAGGGACTAGCGCTCTCCAAAAGACCCAGTACTTC
cdr3_aa: CASSRGTSALQKTQYF

d_call: .
clone_size: many
j_call: TRBJ1-6
v_call: TRBV7-6
cdr3_nt: TGTGCCAGCAGCTTAACTAATTCACCCCTCCACTTT
cdr3_aa: CASSLTNSPLHF

d_call: .
clone_size: .
j_call: TRBJ2-5
v_call: TRBV14
cdr3_nt: TGTGCCAGCAGCCAAGAGGCCCGCGCGCGGGTGACCCAGTACTTC
cdr3_aa: CASSQEARARVTQYF

d_call: TRBD2
clone_size: once
j_call: TRBJ2-6
v_call: TRBV20-1
cdr3_nt: TGCAGTGCCGGACTAGCGGGCAGCTCTGGGGCCAACGTCCTGACTTTC
cdr3_aa: CSAGLAGSSGANVLTF

d_call: TRBD1
clone_size: many
j_call: TRBJ2-1
v_call: TRBV7-3
cdr3_nt: TGTGCCAGCAGCTTGGGACAGGGAAGCTACAATGAGCAGTTCTTC
cdr3_aa: CASSLGQGSYNEQFF

d_call: TRBD1
clone_size: few
j_call: TRBJ1-4
v_call: TRBV5-1
cdr3_nt: TGCGCCAGCAGCCGGACAGGGATTGGTGAAAAACTGTTTTTT
cdr3_aa: CASSRTGIGEKLFF

d_call: TRBD2
clone_size: .
j_call: TRBJ2-1
v_call: TRBV27
cdr3_nt: TGTGCCAGCAGTTCCGAATGGCCAGCGGGAAGGAATGAGCAGTTCTTC
cdr3_aa: CASSSEWPAGRNEQFF

d_call: TRBD2
clone_size: many
j_call: TRBJ2-3
v_call: TRBV20-1
cdr3_nt: TGCAGTGCTAGGCCCGCGGGGGGGCCCCCAGATACGCAGTATTTT
cdr3_aa: CSARPAGGPPDTQYF

d_call: .
clone_size: .
j_call: TRBJ2-2
v_call: TRBV24-1
cdr3_nt: TGTGCCACCAGTGAACAGGGCACCGGGGAGCTGTTTTTT
cdr3_aa: CATSEQGTGELFF

d_call: .
clone_size: many
j_call: TRBJ1-2
v_call: TRBV10-2
cdr3_nt: TGCGCCAGCAGTGATGCCTCTGGCTACACCTTC
cdr3_aa: CASSDASGYTF

d_call: TRBD2
clone_size: few
j_call: TRBJ2-7
v_call: TRBV6-1
cdr3_nt: TGTGCCAGCAGTGAATACCCCCGGGACTATGTATACGAGCAGTACTTC
cdr3_aa: CASSEYPRDYVYEQYF

d_call: .
clone_size: .
j_call: TRBJ2-5
v_call: TRBV6-2/TRBV6-3
cdr3_nt: TGTGCCAGCAGTTACGAGCCTCCTCGGTGGGAAGAGACCCAGTACTTC
cdr3_aa: CASSYEPPRWEETQYF

d_call: .
clone_size: .
j_call: TRBJ2-3
v_call: TRBV7-9
cdr3_nt: TGTGCCAGCAGTATCTCGGTACCGATGGCAGATACGCAGTATTTT
cdr3_aa: CASSISVPMADTQYF

d_call: .
clone_size: .
j_call: TRBJ2-1
v_call: TRBV11-2
cdr3_nt: TGTGCCAGCAGCTTACTTTCAGGGTCCTACAATGAGCAGTTCTTC
cdr3_aa: CASSLLSGSYNEQFF

d_call: .
clone_size: many
j_call: TRBJ1-3
v_call: TRBV12-3/TRBV12-4
cdr3_nt: TGTGCCAGCAGTCGGACAGAACGAAACACCATATATTTT
cdr3_aa: CASSRTERNTIYF

d_call: .
clone_size: few
j_call: TRBJ2-5
v_call: TRBV10-3
cdr3_nt: TGTGCCATCGATGACTCAGGGGAAGAGACCCAGTACTTC
cdr3_aa: CAIDDSGEETQYF

d_call: TRBD2
clone_size: .
j_call: TRBJ2-5
v_call: TRBV5-1
cdr3_nt: TGCGCCAGCAGCTTGGCCCCCCTAGCGGGGGGCCCCCAAGAGACCCAGTACTTC
cdr3_aa: CASSLAPLAGGPQETQYF

d_call: .
clone_size: few
j_call: TRBJ1-4
v_call: TRBV7-9
cdr3_nt: TGTGCCAGCAGCTCCCAGGGACAAGGACATGAAAAACTGTTTTTT
cdr3_aa: CASSSQGQGHEKLFF

d_call: .
clone_size: many
j_call: TRBJ2-1
v_call: TRBV2
cdr3_nt: TGTGCCAGCAGCCCCCTAGCTGAGCAGTTCTTC
cdr3_aa: CASSPLAEQFF

d_call: .
clone_size: .
j_call: TRBJ2-7
v_call: TRBV12-3/TRBV12-4
cdr3_nt: TGTGCCAGCAGTTTGGGGCCAGCCAACGAGCAGTACTTC
cdr3_aa: CASSLGPANEQYF

d_call: .
clone_size: few
j_call: TRBJ1-2
v_call: TRBV20-1
cdr3_nt: TGCAGTGCTAGAGATCGAAGGGCAGGGGCCGTCCTCACCTTC
cdr3_aa: CSARDRRAGAVLTF

d_call: .
clone_size: .
j_call: TRBJ2-1
v_call: TRBV20-1
cdr3_nt: TGCAGTGCTCCGATGATAGCGGCCCCCTACAATGAGCAGTTCTTC
cdr3_aa: CSAPMIAAPYNEQFF

d_call: .
clone_size: many
j_call: TRBJ2-1
v_call: TRBV9
cdr3_nt: TGTGCCAGCAGCGTAGTCGATCGAGGCGGTGAGCAGTTCTTC
cdr3_aa: CASSVVDRGGEQFF

d_call: TRBD2
clone_size: .
j_call: TRBJ2-3
v_call: TRBV24-1
cdr3_nt: TGTGCCACCAGTGAGGGTCTAGCGGGGGGGCCCCCAGATACGCAGTATTTT
cdr3_aa: CATSEGLAGGPPDTQYF